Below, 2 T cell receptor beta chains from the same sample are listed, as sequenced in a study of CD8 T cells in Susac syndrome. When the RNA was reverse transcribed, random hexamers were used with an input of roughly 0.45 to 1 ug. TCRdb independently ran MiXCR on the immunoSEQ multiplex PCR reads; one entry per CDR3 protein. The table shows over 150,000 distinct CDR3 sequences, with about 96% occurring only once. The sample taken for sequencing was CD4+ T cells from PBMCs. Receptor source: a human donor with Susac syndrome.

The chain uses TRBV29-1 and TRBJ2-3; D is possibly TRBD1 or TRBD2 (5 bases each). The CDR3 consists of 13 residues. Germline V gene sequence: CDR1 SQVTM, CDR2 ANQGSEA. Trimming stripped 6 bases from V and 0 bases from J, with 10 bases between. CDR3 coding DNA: TGCAGCGTGGGACGAGTAAGCACAGATACGCAGTATTTT. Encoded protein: CSVGRVSTDTQYF.

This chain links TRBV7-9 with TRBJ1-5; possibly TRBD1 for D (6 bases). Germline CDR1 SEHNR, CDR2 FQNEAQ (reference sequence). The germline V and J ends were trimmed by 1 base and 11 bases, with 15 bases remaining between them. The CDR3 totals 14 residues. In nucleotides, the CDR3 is TGTGCCAGCAGCTTAGGGGGGGCCATTCAAGCCCAGCATTTT. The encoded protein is CASSLGGAIQAQHF.